This T cell receptor (beta chain) was observed in a study of Graves' ophthalmopathy and Graves' hyperthyroidism. Study results and caveats: A roughly 84% specificity and approximately 88% sensitivity were achieved by a 13-signature model that separated ophthalmopathy from stable hyperthyroidism. Ophthalmopathy progression was predicted with under 71% sensitivity and about 72% specificity.

A duration under 3 months, NOSPECS ≥4, CAS ≥3 and moderate-to-severe activity characterized the donors with ophthalmopathy. It was from around 10 ml of fresh peripheral blood that the PBMCs came. On this clonotype: Antigen unknown.

Germline-derived CDR1 and CDR2 are SGHTA and FQGNSA. Trimming pared 8 bases from V and 4 bases from J, leaving 17 bases between. This CDR3 is built from 14 residues. From RNA, the CDR3 regions of TCR beta chains were amplified and sequenced. First-round RT-PCR with HTBI primers preceded a second-round multiplex PCR. TCRdb ran MiXCR on the multiplex PCR reads and lists one entry per CDR3 protein. Here the sample spans hundreds of thousands of distinct CDR3 sequences, roughly 40% being singletons. The chain is built from TRBV7-2 and TRBJ1-2; D may be TRBD1 (6 bases). Sequences were obtained from peripheral blood. This receptor was taken from an adult man with Graves' ophthalmopathy. The CDR3 DNA reads TGTGCCAGCTCACCACCCGGGACATCCTATGGCTACACCTTC. Protein sequence: CASSPPGTSYGYTF.